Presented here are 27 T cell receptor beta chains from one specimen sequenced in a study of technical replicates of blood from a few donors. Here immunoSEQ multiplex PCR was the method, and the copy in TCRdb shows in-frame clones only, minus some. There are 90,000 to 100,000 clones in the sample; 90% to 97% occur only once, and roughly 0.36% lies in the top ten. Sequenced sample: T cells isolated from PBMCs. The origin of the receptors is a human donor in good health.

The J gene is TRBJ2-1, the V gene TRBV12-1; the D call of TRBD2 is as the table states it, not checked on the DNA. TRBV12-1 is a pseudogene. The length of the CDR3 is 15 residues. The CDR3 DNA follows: TGTGCCAGCAGCTTGCGGGAGGGCCCAGGCAATGAGCAGTTCTTC. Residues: CASSLREGPGNEQFF.

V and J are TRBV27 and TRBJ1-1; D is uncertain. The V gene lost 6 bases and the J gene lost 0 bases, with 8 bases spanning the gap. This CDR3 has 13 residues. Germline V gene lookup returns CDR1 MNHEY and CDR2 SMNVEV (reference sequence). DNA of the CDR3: TGTGCCAGCAGGTCGGGATTGAACACTGAAGCTTTCTTT. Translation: CASRSGLNTEAFF.

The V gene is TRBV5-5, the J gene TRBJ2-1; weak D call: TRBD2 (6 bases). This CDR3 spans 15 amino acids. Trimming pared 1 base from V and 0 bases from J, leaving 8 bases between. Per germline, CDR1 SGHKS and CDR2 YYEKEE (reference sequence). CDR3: CASSLYGSSYNEQFF. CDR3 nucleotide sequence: TGTGCCAGCAGCTTGTACGGGAGCTCCTACAATGAGCAGTTCTTC.

DNA for the CDR3: TGTGCCAGCGCTTCCTACACAGAAGGCGAAAAACTGTTTTTT. Protein product: CASASYTEGEKLFF. The chain employs TRBV28 and TRBJ1-4, with D hard to call. The germline CDR1 and CDR2 sequences are MDHEN and SYDVKM. V lost 8 bases and J lost 8, with 18 bases in between. The CDR3 sequence is 14 residues long.

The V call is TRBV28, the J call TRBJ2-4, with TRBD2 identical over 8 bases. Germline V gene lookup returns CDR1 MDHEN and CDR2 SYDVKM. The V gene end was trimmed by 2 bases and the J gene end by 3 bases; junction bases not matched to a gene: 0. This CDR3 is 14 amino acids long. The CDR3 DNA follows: TGTGCCAGCAGTTTAGGGACTAGCAAAAACATTCAGTACTTC. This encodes CASSLGTSKNIQYF.

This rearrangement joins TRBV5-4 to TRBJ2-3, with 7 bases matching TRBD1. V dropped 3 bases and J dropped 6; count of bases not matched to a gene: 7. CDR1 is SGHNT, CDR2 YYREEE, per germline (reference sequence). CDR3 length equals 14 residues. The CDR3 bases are TGTGCCAGCAGCTCAACAGGGGTTAGCGATACGCAGTATTTT. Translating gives CASSSTGVSDTQYF.

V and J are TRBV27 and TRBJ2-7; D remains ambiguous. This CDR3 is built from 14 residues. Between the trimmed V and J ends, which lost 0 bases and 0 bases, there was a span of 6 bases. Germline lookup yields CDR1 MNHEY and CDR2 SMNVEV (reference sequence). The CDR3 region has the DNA TGTGCCAGCAGTTTATCGGTCAGCTCCTACGAGCAGTACTTC. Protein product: CASSLSVSSYEQYF.

The CDR3 is CASSLGIPQREPHEQYF. The CDR3 DNA is TGTGCCAGCAGCTTAGGAATCCCACAGCGGGAGCCCCACGAGCAGTACTTC. The chain couples TRBV7-2 to TRBJ2-7, with 8 bases aligning to TRBD2. The V and J ends lost 1 base and 5 bases, in that order; junction bases with no gene match: 13. Germline lookup yields CDR1 SGHTA and CDR2 FQGNSA. The CDR3 extends over 17 amino acids.

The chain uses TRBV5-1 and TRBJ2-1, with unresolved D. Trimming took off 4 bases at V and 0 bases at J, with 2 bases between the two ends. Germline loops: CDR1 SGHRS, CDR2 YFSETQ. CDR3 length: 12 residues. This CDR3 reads CASSLSYNEQFF. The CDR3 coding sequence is TGCGCCAGCAGCCTCTCCTACAATGAGCAGTTCTTC.

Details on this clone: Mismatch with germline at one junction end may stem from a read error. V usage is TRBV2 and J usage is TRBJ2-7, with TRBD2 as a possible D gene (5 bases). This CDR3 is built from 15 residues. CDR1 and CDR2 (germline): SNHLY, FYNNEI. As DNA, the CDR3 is TGTGCCAGCAGTCAAGCCGAGGGAGCTGTGGGGGAGCAGTACTTC. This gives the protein CASSQAEGAVGEQYF.

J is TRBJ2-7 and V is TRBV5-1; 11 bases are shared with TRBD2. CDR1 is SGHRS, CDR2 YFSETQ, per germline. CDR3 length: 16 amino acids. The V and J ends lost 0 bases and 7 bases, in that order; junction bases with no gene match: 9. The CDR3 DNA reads TGCGCCAGCAGCTTGGAAGGGCTAGCGGGAGGCAGGGAGCAGTACTTC. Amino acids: CASSLEGLAGGREQYF.

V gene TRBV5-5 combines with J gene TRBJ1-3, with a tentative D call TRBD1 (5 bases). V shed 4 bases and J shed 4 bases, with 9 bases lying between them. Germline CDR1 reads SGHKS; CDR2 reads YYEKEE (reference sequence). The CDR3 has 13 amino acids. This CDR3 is CASSRGDGNTIYF. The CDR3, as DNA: TGTGCCAGCAGCCGGGGGGACGGAAACACCATATATTTT. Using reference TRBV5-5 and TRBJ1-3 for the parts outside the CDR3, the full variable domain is DAGVTQSPTHLIKTRGQQVTLRCSPISGHKSVSWYQQVLGQGPQFIFQYYEKEERGRGNFPDRFSARQFPNYSSELNVNALLLGDSALYLCASSRGDGNTIYFGEGSWLTVV.

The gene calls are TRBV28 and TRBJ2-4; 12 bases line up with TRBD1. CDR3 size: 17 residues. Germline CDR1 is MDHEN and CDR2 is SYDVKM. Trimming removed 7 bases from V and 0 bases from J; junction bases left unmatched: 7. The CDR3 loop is CASTGTGGPEAKNIQYF. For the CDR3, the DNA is TGTGCCAGCACCGGGACAGGGGGCCCAGAAGCCAAAAACATTCAGTACTTC.

The CDR3 loop reads CAISDSGQPGLAGSYNEQFF. The CDR3 DNA follows: TGTGCCATCAGTGATTCTGGACAGCCGGGACTAGCGGGCTCCTACAATGAGCAGTTCTTC. The rearrangement uses TRBV10-3 and TRBJ2-1; 12 positions agree with TRBD2. The germline V gene has CDR1 ENHRY and CDR2 SYGVKD. CDR3 length equals 20 residues. Trimming at V came to 3 bases and at J to 0 bases, leaving 12 bases not matched to a gene.

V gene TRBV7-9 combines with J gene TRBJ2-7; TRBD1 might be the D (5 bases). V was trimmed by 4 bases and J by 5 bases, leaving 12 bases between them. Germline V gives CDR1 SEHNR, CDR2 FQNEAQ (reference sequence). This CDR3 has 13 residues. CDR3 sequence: CASSSQAGNEQYF. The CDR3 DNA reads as TGTGCCAGCAGCTCACAAGCAGGGAACGAGCAGTACTTC. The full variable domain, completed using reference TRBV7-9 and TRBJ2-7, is DTGVSQNPRHKITKRGQNVTFRCDPISEHNRLYWYRQTLGQGPEFLTYFQNEAQLEKSRLLSDRFSAERPKGSFSTLEIQRTEQGDSAMYLCASSSQAGNEQYFGPGTRLTVT.

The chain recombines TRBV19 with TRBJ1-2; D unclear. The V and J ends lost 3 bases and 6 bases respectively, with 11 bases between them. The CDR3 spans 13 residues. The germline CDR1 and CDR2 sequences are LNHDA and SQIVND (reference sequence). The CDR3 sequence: CASSILGFDGYTF. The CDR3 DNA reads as TGTGCCAGTAGTATTTTGGGCTTTGATGGCTACACCTTC.

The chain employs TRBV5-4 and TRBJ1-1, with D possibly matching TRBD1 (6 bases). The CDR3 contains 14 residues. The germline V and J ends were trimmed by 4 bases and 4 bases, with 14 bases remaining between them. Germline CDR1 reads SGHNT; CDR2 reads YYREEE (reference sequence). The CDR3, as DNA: TGTGCCAGCAGCACAACAGGGTTGGGCACTGAAGCTTTCTTT. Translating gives CASSTTGLGTEAFF.

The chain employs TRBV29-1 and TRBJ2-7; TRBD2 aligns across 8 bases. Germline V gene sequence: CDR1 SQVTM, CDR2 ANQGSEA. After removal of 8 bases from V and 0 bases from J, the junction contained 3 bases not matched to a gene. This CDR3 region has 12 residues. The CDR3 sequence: CSYSGSSYEQYF. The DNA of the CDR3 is TGCAGCTACAGCGGGAGCTCCTACGAGCAGTACTTC.

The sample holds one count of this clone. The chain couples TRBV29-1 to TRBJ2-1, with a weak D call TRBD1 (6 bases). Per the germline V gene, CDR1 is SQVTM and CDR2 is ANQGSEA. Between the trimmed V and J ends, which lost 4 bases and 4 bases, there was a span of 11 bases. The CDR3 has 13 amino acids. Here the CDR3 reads CSVGRQAYNEQFF. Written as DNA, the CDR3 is TGCAGCGTTGGGAGACAGGCGTACAATGAGCAGTTCTTC.

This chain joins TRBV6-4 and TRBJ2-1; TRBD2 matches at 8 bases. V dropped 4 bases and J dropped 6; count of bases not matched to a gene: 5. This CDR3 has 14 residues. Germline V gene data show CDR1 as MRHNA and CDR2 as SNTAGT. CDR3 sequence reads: CASSGSGGGNEQFF. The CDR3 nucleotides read TGTGCCAGCAGTGGCTCCGGGGGGGGCAATGAGCAGTTCTTC.

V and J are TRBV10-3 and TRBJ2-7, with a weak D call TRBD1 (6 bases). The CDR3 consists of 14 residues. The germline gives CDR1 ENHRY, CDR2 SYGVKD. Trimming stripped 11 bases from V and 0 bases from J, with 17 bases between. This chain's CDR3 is CAYQDSLSSYEQYF. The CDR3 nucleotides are TGTGCCTACCAGGACAGTTTGAGCTCCTACGAGCAGTACTTC.

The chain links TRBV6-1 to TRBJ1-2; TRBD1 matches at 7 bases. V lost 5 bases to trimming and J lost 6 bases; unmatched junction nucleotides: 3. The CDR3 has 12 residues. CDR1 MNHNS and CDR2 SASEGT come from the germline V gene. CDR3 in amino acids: CASSWDRDGYTF. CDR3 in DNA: TGTGCCAGCAGTTGGGACAGAGATGGCTACACCTTC.

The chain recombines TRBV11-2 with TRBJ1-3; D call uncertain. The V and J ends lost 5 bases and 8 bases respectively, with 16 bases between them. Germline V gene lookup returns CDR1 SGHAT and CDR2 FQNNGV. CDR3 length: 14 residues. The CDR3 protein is CASSTVFSGDTIYF. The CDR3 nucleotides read TGTGCCAGCAGCACTGTCTTTTCCGGGGACACCATATATTTT.

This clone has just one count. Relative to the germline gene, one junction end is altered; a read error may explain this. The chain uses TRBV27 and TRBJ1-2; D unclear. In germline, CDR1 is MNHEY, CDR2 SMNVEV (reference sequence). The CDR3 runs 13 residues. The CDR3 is CASSFTSNYGYAF. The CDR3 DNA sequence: TGTGCCAGCAGTTTTACTTCTAACTATGGCTACGCCTTC.

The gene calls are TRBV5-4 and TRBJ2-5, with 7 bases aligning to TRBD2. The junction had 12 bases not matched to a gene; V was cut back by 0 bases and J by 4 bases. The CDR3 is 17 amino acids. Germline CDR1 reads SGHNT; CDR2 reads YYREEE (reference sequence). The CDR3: CASSLGGPGGSGETQYF. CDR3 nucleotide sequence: TGTGCCAGCAGCTTGGGAGGGCCTGGCGGGAGCGGAGAGACCCAGTACTTC.

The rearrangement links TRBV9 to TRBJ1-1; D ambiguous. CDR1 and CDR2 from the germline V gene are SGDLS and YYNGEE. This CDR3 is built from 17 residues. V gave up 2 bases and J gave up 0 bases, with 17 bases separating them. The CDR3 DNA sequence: TGTGCCAGCAGCGTCGAACATAACGCGGATATGAACACTGAAGCTTTCTTT. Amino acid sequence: CASSVEHNADMNTEAFF.

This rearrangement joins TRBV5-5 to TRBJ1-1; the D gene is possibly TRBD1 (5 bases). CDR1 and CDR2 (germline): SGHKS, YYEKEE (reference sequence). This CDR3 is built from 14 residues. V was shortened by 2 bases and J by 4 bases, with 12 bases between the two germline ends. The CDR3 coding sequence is TGTGCCAGCAGCTTAGTCAGGGAGGGCACTGAAGCTTTCTTT. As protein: CASSLVREGTEAFF. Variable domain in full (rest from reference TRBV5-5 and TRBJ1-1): DAGVTQSPTHLIKTRGQQVTLRCSPISGHKSVSWYQQVLGQGPQFIFQYYEKEERGRGNFPDRFSARQFPNYSSELNVNALLLGDSALYLCASSLVREGTEAFFGQGTRLTVV.